One T cell receptor beta chain is described in this entry. The data derive from a study of OX40 agonist ivuxolimab in advanced cancers. Study-wide context: The group had a mean age of roughly 56 years, ranged from 23 to 79, and was 80% to 85% male. Prior anti-PD-1, anti-PD-L1 or anti-CTLA-4 therapy was allowed; 40% to 50% had some.

Profiled with immunoSEQ multiplex PCR; TCRdb holds only in-frame clones, not every one. The sample has some 34,000 clones, approximately 90% seen once. Germline-derived CDR1 and CDR2 are SEHNR and FQNEAQ (reference sequence). V dropped 2 bases and J dropped 5 bases, with 12 bases sitting between them. This CDR3 contains 15 residues. Source: CD4+ or CD8+ T cells sorted from blood, taken in a trial of the OX40 agonist ivuxolimab. The J gene is TRBJ1-4, the V gene TRBV7-9, with D unresolved. The sequence derives from an adult with an advanced solid tumor such as melanoma, head and neck, liver or kidney cancer. The CDR3 region is CASSLSGNFNEKLFF. Written as DNA, the CDR3 is TGTGCCAGCAGCTTATCGGGGAACTTCAATGAAAAACTGTTTTTT.